This is a list of T cell receptor beta chains from one sample in a study of identical twins. From the 5' RACE reads, TCRdb called clonotypes with MiXCR, one entry per CDR3 protein. In the table there are a few hundred thousand distinct CDR3 sequences, approximately 17% of which are singletons. The sequenced sample was naive T cells sorted from blood. The receptors originated from a man aged 45-60 years in good health. Both conserved end residues are part of each CDR3. The D gene is left open where the match is weak. Not every row has a clone size; where given, it reads once, few, many or a size class.

>few|TRBJ2-2|TRBV3-1|.
TGTGCCAGCAGCCCCCCTAACCCGAACACCGGGGAGCTGTTTTTT
CASSPPNPNTGELFF
>.|TRBJ2-1|TRBV10-3|TRBD2
TGTGCCATCAGTGGATATCCTTGGCGGGAGGGGCTGTACAATGAGCAGTTCTTC
CAISGYPWREGLYNEQFF
>.|TRBJ2-7|TRBV6-5|TRBD1
TGTGCCAGCAGTTACATCCCAGGGGACAGGGGCTCCTACGAGCAGTACTTC
CASSYIPGDRGSYEQYF
>.|TRBJ2-3|TRBV11-2|.
TGTGCCAGCAGCTCCGGGTTCGGGACACCGCATGGCACAGATACGCAGTATTTT
CASSSGFGTPHGTDTQYF
>few|TRBJ1-6|TRBV9|TRBD1
TGTGCCAGCAGCGTGCGGGACAGTAATTCACCCCTCCACTTT
CASSVRDSNSPLHF
>many|TRBJ2-7|TRBV12-3/TRBV12-4|TRBD1
TGTGCCAGCAGTCCAGCGACAGGGATAGGCGTCTCCTACGAGCAGTACTTC
CASSPATGIGVSYEQYF
>few|TRBJ2-7|TRBV4-3|.
TGCGCCAGCAGCCAAGGTGCCGCAGCCTCCTACGAGCAGTACTTC
CASSQGAAASYEQYF
>few|TRBJ2-7|TRBV9|TRBD1
TGTGCCAGCAGCGTAGAGGGGACAGGCGGATACGAGCAGTACTTC
CASSVEGTGGYEQYF
>few|TRBJ1-1|TRBV6-1|.
TGTGCCAGCACTCTCTATGGCAGGAACACTGAAGCTTTCTTT
CASTLYGRNTEAFF
>many|TRBJ2-7|TRBV5-1|.
TGCGCCAGCAGCCGTGGACGTCACTACGAGCAGTACTTC
CASSRGRHYEQYF
>many|TRBJ2-1|TRBV5-1|.
TGCGCCAGCAGCTTAGGTTCGGGGGGCCACTACAATGAGCAGTTCTTC
CASSLGSGGHYNEQFF
>few|TRBJ1-5|TRBV7-2|.
TGTGCCAGCAGCTTAGGGACGGCCGGAAGGTGGCCCCAGCATTTT
CASSLGTAGRWPQHF
>many|TRBJ1-1|TRBV28|TRBD1
TGTGCCAGCTTCGACAGGGGAAACACTGAAGCTTTCTTT
CASFDRGNTEAFF
>.|TRBJ1-5|TRBV20-1|.
TGCAGTGCTAGGGACACCTTGGGGAATCAGCCCCAGCATTTT
CSARDTLGNQPQHF
>.|TRBJ1-2|TRBV10-3|.
TGTGCCATCAGTGAGTCCCGAGGGGAGACCTATGGCTACACCTTC
CAISESRGETYGYTF
>few|TRBJ2-5|TRBV6-2/TRBV6-3|.
TGTGCCAGCAGTTTTACCCCGGCTCAAGAGACCCAGTACTTC
CASSFTPAQETQYF
>few|TRBJ2-3|TRBV6-5|.
TGTGCCAGCAGTTACTCCCCGGGTGGCACAGATACGCAGTATTTT
CASSYSPGGTDTQYF
>.|TRBJ1-5|TRBV28|TRBD1
TGTGCCAGCAGTTTACGGCGGGGGACAGGGGGCCGTCAGCCCCAGCATTTT
CASSLRRGTGGRQPQHF
>few|TRBJ2-5|TRBV6-1|.
TGTGCCAGCAGCCCGGACAGTAGCCCAGAGACCCAGTACTTC
CASSPDSSPETQYF
>.|TRBJ2-2|TRBV5-1|.
TGCGCCAGCAGCTCTTTCGGCGAGGGGACCGGGGAGCTGTTTTTT
CASSSFGEGTGELFF
>many|TRBJ2-4|TRBV29-1|TRBD2
TGCAGCGTGGGAACCGGGACTAGCAGAACTGGCATTCAGTACTTC
CSVGTGTSRTGIQYF
>few|TRBJ2-7|TRBV6-6|TRBD1
TGTGCCAGCACCCAGACAGGGGGCTACGAGCAGTACTTC
CASTQTGGYEQYF
>.|TRBJ1-2|TRBV15|.
TGTGCCACCAAAAGGGACCACGGACCTATGGCTAGGACCTTC
CATKRDHGPMARTF
>many|TRBJ1-6|TRBV20-1|.
TGCAGTGCCGGGCAGGGGATAAATTCACCCCTCCACTTT
CSAGQGINSPLHF
>few|TRBJ2-5|TRBV6-2/TRBV6-3|.
TGTGCCAGCAGTTATCTGGCGGGGCCCCAAGAGACCCAGTACTTC
CASSYLAGPQETQYF
>many|TRBJ2-5|TRBV12-3/TRBV12-4|.
TGTGCCAGCCGTGTGACGGGGCACCAAGAGACCCAGTACTTC
CASRVTGHQETQYF
>.|TRBJ2-7|TRBV9|.
TGTGCCAGCAGCGCGGGGGACGGGACCTCCTACGAGCAGTACTTC
CASSAGDGTSYEQYF
>.|TRBJ2-2|TRBV4-3|.
TGCGCCAGCAGCCAAGGAATTGACTTCGCGAACACCGGGGAGCTGTTTTTT
CASSQGIDFANTGELFF
>few|TRBJ2-3|TRBV20-1|.
TGCAGTGCTCATAAGTTAGGCACAGATACGCAGTATTTT
CSAHKLGTDTQYF
>.|TRBJ1-1|TRBV20-1|TRBD1
TGCAGTGCTCCGATAGGGGGCTTGGCTGAAGCTTTCTTT
CSAPIGGLAEAFF